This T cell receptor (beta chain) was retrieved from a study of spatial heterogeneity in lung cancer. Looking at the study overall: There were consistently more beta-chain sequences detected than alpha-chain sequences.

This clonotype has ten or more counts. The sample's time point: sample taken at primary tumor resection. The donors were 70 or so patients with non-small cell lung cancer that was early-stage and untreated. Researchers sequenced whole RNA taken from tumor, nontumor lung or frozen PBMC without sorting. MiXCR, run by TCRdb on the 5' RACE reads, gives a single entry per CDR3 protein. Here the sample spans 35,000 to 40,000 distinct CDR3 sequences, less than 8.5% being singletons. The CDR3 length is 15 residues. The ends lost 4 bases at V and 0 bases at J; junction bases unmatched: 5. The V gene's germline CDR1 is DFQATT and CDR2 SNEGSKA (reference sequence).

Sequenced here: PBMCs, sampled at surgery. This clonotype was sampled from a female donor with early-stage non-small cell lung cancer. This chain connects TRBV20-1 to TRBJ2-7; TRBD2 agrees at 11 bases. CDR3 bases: TGCAGTGCTAAACCGGGACTAGCGGACTCCTACGAGCAGTACTTC. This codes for CSAKPGLADSYEQYF.